What follows are 13 T cell receptor beta chains derived from one specimen sequenced in a study of PD-1 blockade in classical Hodgkin lymphoma. All trial patients relapsed after autologous stem cell transplantation. Repertoires were generated with immunoSEQ multiplex PCR, while TCRdb's copy carries only in-frame clones and drops some. The repertoire includes about 40,000 clones, about 82% of them detected once, and 11% sits in the top ten. Source: peripheral blood mononuclear cells (PBMCs), taken at baseline. The receptors originated from a human donor with classical Hodgkin lymphoma.

A note on this clone: At one of its ends the junction is not consistent with the germline gene, which may arise from a read error. The V and J genes are TRBV18 and TRBJ2-1; D may be TRBD2 (5 bases). The CDR3 has 15 amino acids. In germline, CDR1 is KGHSH, CDR2 LQKENI. CDR3 DNA sequence: TGTGCCAGCTCAACACCCCCGGGAAGGCACAATGAGCAGTTCTTC. Its translation: CASSTPPGRHNEQFF.

The chain links TRBV19 to TRBJ1-5, with D possibly matching TRBD1 (5 bases). This CDR3 contains 15 residues. The germline V and J ends were trimmed by 5 bases and 1 base, with 12 bases remaining between them. The germline CDR1 and CDR2 sequences are LNHDA and SQIVND (reference sequence). The DNA for the CDR3 is TGTGCCAGTAGTCCCCTAGGGGAAAGCAATCAGCCCCAGCATTTT. Translation: CASSPLGESNQPQHF. The whole variable domain, remainder taken from reference TRBV19 and TRBJ1-5, is DGGITQSPKYLFRKEGQNVTLSCEQNLNHDAMYWYRQDPGQGLRLIYYSQIVNDFQKGDIAEGYSVSREKKESFPLTVTSAQKNPTAFYLCASSPLGESNQPQHFGDGTRLSIL.

The chain recombines TRBV19 with TRBJ1-1; a weak D match, TRBD1 (5 bases). The CDR3 length is 14 residues. Germline V gene data show CDR1 as LNHDA and CDR2 as SQIVND (reference sequence). V lost 10 bases and J lost 0, with 15 bases in between. The CDR3 nucleotides read TGTGCCACCTCCGAGGGGTTAATGAACACTGAAGCTTTCTTT. It translates to CATSEGLMNTEAFF.

The J gene is TRBJ2-3, the V gene TRBV5-1, with D tentatively TRBD1 (5 bases). The germline V and J ends were trimmed by 1 base and 0 bases, with 9 bases remaining between them. Looked up from germline, CDR1 is SGHRS and CDR2 is YFSETQ. This CDR3 region has 15 residues. DNA of the CDR3: TGCGCCAGCAGCTTGAGTGGGGCTAGCACAGATACGCAGTATTTT. Its protein is CASSLSGASTDTQYF.

This chain uses TRBV7-9 with TRBJ2-1; 9 bases agree with TRBD1. V was clipped by 5 bases and J by 8 bases; unmatched bases: 4. The CDR3 loop spans 13 amino acids. Germline CDR1 and CDR2: SEHNR and FQNEAQ (reference sequence). CDR3 DNA sequence: TGTGCCAGCAGCCGACAGGGGGGTTATGAGCAGTTCTTC. Its translation is CASSRQGGYEQFF.

This rearrangement joins TRBV19 to TRBJ1-5; D remains ambiguous. Germline values: CDR1 LNHDA, CDR2 SQIVND (reference sequence). The CDR3 spans 12 residues. Trimming removed 6 bases at V and 2 bases at J, with 5 bases between. The CDR3 loop is CASSLGNQPQHF. CDR3 sequence (DNA): TGTGCCAGTAGCTTGGGCAATCAGCCCCAGCATTTT.

V gene TRBV28 combines with J gene TRBJ2-7; TRBD1 matches 8 bases. The V gene end was trimmed by 9 bases and the J gene end by 3 bases; junction bases not matched to a gene: 10. The CDR3 extends over 14 amino acids. Germline V lookup: CDR1 MDHEN, CDR2 SYDVKM. CDR3 loop: CASFGTGDYYEQYF. The CDR3 DNA is TGTGCCAGTTTCGGGACAGGAGACTACTACGAGCAGTACTTC.

The V gene is TRBV2, the J gene TRBJ1-2; 8 bases align to TRBD1. Germline CDR1 reads SNHLY; CDR2 reads FYNNEI. The CDR3 totals 14 residues. Germline trimming cut 4 bases from V and 4 bases from J; bases unmatched to any gene: 5. The CDR3 here is CASSGDRSGYGYTF. CDR3 sequence (DNA): TGTGCCAGCAGTGGGGACAGGAGTGGCTATGGCTACACCTTC.

The rearrangement uses TRBV28 and TRBJ1-4; possibly TRBD1 for D (5 bases). The CDR3 consists of 17 residues. Trimming removed 2 bases from V and 5 bases from J, with 18 bases in between. CDR1 and CDR2 from the germline V gene are MDHEN and SYDVKM. The CDR3 region is CASSLVSDGTQNEKLFF. The CDR3 DNA reads as TGTGCCAGCAGTTTAGTATCTGACGGGACCCAGAATGAAAAACTGTTTTTT.

In this sample, this clone is medium-sized. J is TRBJ2-3 and V is TRBV7-9; D gene uncertain. Germline V gives CDR1 SEHNR, CDR2 FQNEAQ (reference sequence). The CDR3 covers 11 residues. V dropped 5 bases and J dropped 6 bases, with 6 bases sitting between them. Written as DNA, the CDR3 is TGTGCCAGCAGCGGATCCGATACGCAGTATTTT. Translated, it gives CASSGSDTQYF.

The V call is TRBV28, the J call TRBJ2-5; D tentatively reads TRBD1 or TRBD2 (7 bases each). CDR3 length equals 17 residues. Germline V lookup: CDR1 MDHEN, CDR2 SYDVKM. Trimming left V 5 bases short and J 7 bases short, with 26 bases between. The CDR3: CASSARRGRGGSGTQYF. CDR3 nucleotides: TGTGCCAGCAGTGCACGGAGGGGCAGGGGGGGGTCCGGGACCCAGTACTTC.

The chain uses TRBV19 and TRBJ2-6; 7 bases fit TRBD2. The CDR3 has 15 residues. Trimming at V came to 8 bases and at J to 0 bases, leaving 4 bases not matched to a gene. The germline CDR1 and CDR2 sequences are LNHDA and SQIVND (reference sequence). The CDR3 loop is CASGREASGANVLTF. As DNA, the CDR3 is TGTGCCAGTGGCCGGGAGGCCTCTGGGGCCAACGTCCTGACTTTC. Complete variable domain (other parts from reference TRBV19 and TRBJ2-6): DGGITQSPKYLFRKEGQNVTLSCEQNLNHDAMYWYRQDPGQGLRLIYYSQIVNDFQKGDIAEGYSVSREKKESFPLTVTSAQKNPTAFYLCASGREASGANVLTFGAGSRLTVL.

The chain employs TRBV10-3 and TRBJ2-3, with 8 nucleotides matching TRBD2. V gave up 10 bases and J gave up 4 bases; unmatched junction bases: 7. This CDR3 has 13 amino acids. Germline CDR1 is ENHRY and CDR2 is SYGVKD. This CDR3 is CATNGLASDTQYF. CDR3 sequence (DNA): TGTGCCACCAACGGACTAGCCTCAGATACGCAGTATTTT.